This record covers a single TCR beta chain. Its antigen is as yet unknown. The sample originates from a study of shared clonotypes between healthy human individuals. Study-wide context: CD4 naive and memory got three plates each, CD8 naive two, CD8 memory one.

The study, taken as a whole, reports: Clonotype sharing among donors, it was expected, would be affected by sequencing depth.

This CDR3 comprises 14 residues. Germline V gene data show CDR1 as SEHNR and CDR2 as FQNEAQ (reference sequence). The V and J ends lost 0 bases and 2 bases respectively, with 7 bases between them. Using 200 ng DNA, around 30,000 T cell genomes, the sorted-subset replicate PCRs were run. Original processing methods: As immunoSEQ supplied junction-only sequences (without quality scores), filtering differed. Method: immunoSEQ multiplex PCR; TCRdb's copy keeps in-frame clones and lacks some. That table is the source of V, J and clone size, and D and trimming were worked out from the DNA. The table includes 2 million to 2.5 million clones, 90% to 97% detected once.

This rearrangement joins TRBV7-9 to TRBJ1-1; D unresolved. This clonotype was obtained from a young man in good health. The sequencing sample was made of naive CD4+ T cells sorted from blood. The subset here: CD45RA+ positively selected. CDR3 amino acids: CASSLAAINTEAFF. The CDR3 DNA is TGTGCCAGCAGCTTAGCGGCAATCAACACTGAAGCTTTCTTT. Variable domain in full (rest from reference TRBV7-9 and TRBJ1-1): DTGVSQNPRHKITKRGQNVTFRCDPISEHNRLYWYRQTLGQGPEFLTYFQNEAQLEKSRLLSDRFSAERPKGSFSTLEIQRTEQGDSAMYLCASSLAAINTEAFFGQGTRLTVV.